A selection of T cell receptor beta chains follows, all from one sample in a study of shared clonotypes between healthy human individuals. Profiling relied on immunoSEQ multiplex PCR, and the TCRdb table lists in-frame clones only, not all of them. The sample includes a few million clones, about 92% of them seen just once. The sequenced sample consisted of naive CD4+ T cells sorted from blood. The receptors originated from a man between 18 and 29 years old in good health. CDR3s include the opening cysteine and the closing phenylalanine or tryptophan. A D gene is named only where the DNA matches it firmly. Part of the rows lack a size; the others show once, few, many or a class for expanded clones.

j_gene: TRBJ2-7
abundance: once
d_gene: TRBD1
v_gene: TRBV7-9
CDR3aa: CASSSPGTANYEQYF
CDR3nt: TGTGCCAGCAGCTCGCCCGGGACAGCGAACTACGAGCAGTACTTC

j_gene: TRBJ2-2
abundance: -
d_gene: TRBD2
v_gene: TRBV5-1
CDR3aa: CASSPGGNTGELFF
CDR3nt: TGCGCCAGCAGCCCGGGGGGGAACACCGGGGAGCTGTTTTTT

j_gene: TRBJ1-2
abundance: -
d_gene: TRBD1
v_gene: TRBV5-1
CDR3aa: CASSLEALTGSGGYTF
CDR3nt: TGCGCCAGCAGCTTGGAGGCCTTGACAGGGTCAGGGGGCTACACCTTC

j_gene: TRBJ1-3
abundance: once
d_gene: -
v_gene: TRBV6-5
CDR3aa: CASSSPMLDTIYF
CDR3nt: TGTGCCAGCAGTTCCCCCATGTTGGACACCATATATTTT

j_gene: TRBJ1-2
abundance: -
d_gene: TRBD1
v_gene: TRBV11-2
CDR3aa: CASSLLPGGNYGYTF
CDR3nt: TGTGCCAGCAGCTTACTGCCAGGGGGTAACTATGGCTACACCTTC

j_gene: TRBJ2-3
abundance: -
d_gene: -
v_gene: TRBV6-5
CDR3aa: CASSSGQYTTDTQYF
CDR3nt: TGTGCCAGCAGTTCCGGACAGTACACTACAGATACGCAGTATTTT

j_gene: TRBJ2-3
abundance: -
d_gene: -
v_gene: TRBV4-1
CDR3aa: CASRKTGFEAPDTQYF
CDR3nt: TGCGCCAGCAGGAAAACTGGTTTTGAGGCCCCAGATACGCAGTATTTT

j_gene: TRBJ2-5
abundance: -
d_gene: -
v_gene: TRBV5-1
CDR3aa: CASSLAIDQETQYF
CDR3nt: TGCGCCAGCAGCTTGGCTATAGACCAAGAGACCCAGTACTTC

j_gene: TRBJ1-6
abundance: -
d_gene: -
v_gene: TRBV19
CDR3aa: CASSMRGSPLHF
CDR3nt: TGTGCCAGTAGTATGCGTGGATCACCCCTCCACTTT

j_gene: TRBJ2-7
abundance: -
d_gene: -
v_gene: TRBV30
CDR3aa: CAWSTRVDEQYF
CDR3nt: TGTGCCTGGAGTACCAGGGTTGACGAGCAGTACTTC

j_gene: TRBJ1-4
abundance: -
d_gene: TRBD1
v_gene: TRBV2
CDR3aa: CASSGDRGGEKLFF
CDR3nt: TGTGCCAGCAGTGGGGACAGGGGGGGCGAAAAACTGTTTTTT

j_gene: TRBJ2-7
abundance: -
d_gene: -
v_gene: TRBV9
CDR3aa: CASSVDSAGSSEQYF
CDR3nt: TGTGCCAGCAGCGTAGATTCAGCAGGGTCGAGCGAGCAGTACTTC

j_gene: TRBJ1-5
abundance: -
d_gene: -
v_gene: TRBV11-2
CDR3aa: CASSKTGDSNQPQHF
CDR3nt: TGTGCCAGCAGCAAGACGGGAGATAGCAATCAGCCCCAGCATTTT

j_gene: TRBJ2-3
abundance: -
d_gene: -
v_gene: TRBV6-1
CDR3aa: CASSEPRGSSVRADTQYF
CDR3nt: TGTGCCAGCAGTGAACCCAGGGGATCGTCTGTTAGGGCAGATACGCAGTATTTT

j_gene: TRBJ1-1
abundance: -
d_gene: -
v_gene: TRBV30
CDR3aa: CAWSRNREAFF
CDR3nt: TGTGCCTGGAGTCGTAACCGGGAAGCTTTCTTT

j_gene: TRBJ1-2
abundance: -
d_gene: TRBD1
v_gene: TRBV5-1
CDR3aa: CASSLGTGRSGYTF
CDR3nt: TGCGCCAGCAGCTTGGGGACAGGGCGGAGTGGCTACACCTTC

j_gene: TRBJ1-2
abundance: -
d_gene: -
v_gene: TRBV5-4
CDR3aa: CASSLGDGGSGGYTF
CDR3nt: TGTGCCAGCAGCTTGGGCGACGGAGGGAGCGGTGGCTACACCTTC

j_gene: TRBJ2-7
abundance: -
d_gene: -
v_gene: TRBV10-3
CDR3aa: CAISVLDSIPYEQYF
CDR3nt: TGTGCCATCAGTGTCCTCGACTCGATCCCCTACGAGCAGTACTTC

j_gene: TRBJ2-2
abundance: -
d_gene: -
v_gene: TRBV5-3
CDR3aa: CARSLGRLFTGELFF
CDR3nt: TGTGCCAGAAGCTTGGGCCGACTTTTCACCGGGGAGCTGTTTTTT

j_gene: TRBJ1-1
abundance: -
d_gene: -
v_gene: TRBV7-9
CDR3aa: CASSHPNTEAFF
CDR3nt: TGTGCCAGCAGTCATCCGAACACTGAAGCTTTCTTT

j_gene: TRBJ2-7
abundance: -
d_gene: TRBD2
v_gene: TRBV18
CDR3aa: CASSLYSGEQYF
CDR3nt: TGTGCCAGCTCACTCTATAGCGGGGAGCAGTACTTC